What follows are 31 T cell receptor beta chains derived from one specimen sequenced in a study of cytomegalovirus exposure and HLA in healthy donors. 60 Vbeta and 13 Jbeta primers were used in PCR. Measured with immunoSEQ multiplex PCR; TCRdb has only the in-frame clones, and not every one. The table for this sample gives tens of thousands of clones. The specimen sequenced was PBMCs. Source of these receptors: a female donor in good health and CMV-seronegative.

The chain employs TRBV11-3 and TRBJ2-2, with TRBD1 matching over 8 bases. Germline V gene sequence: CDR1 SGHNT, CDR2 YENEEA. Losses at the gene ends were 1 base for V and 6 bases for J; bases not matched to a gene: 16. The length of the CDR3 is 19 residues. The CDR3 nucleotides are TGTGCCAGCAGCTTAGCGAGGGGCACAGGGGGGAGGTATTCCGGGGAGCTGTTTTTT. Translated, it gives CASSLARGTGGRYSGELFF.

In the case of this clone: This specimen includes other DNA sequences encoding the same CDR3. The chain combines TRBV5-1 with TRBJ1-1, with a tentative D call TRBD1 (6 bases). The CDR3 totals 13 residues. The V end was cut by 0 bases, the J end by 3 bases, with 6 bases between. Germline V gene lookup returns CDR1 SGHRS and CDR2 YFSETQ. For the CDR3, the DNA is TGCGCCAGCAGCTTGGCAGGGGACACTGAAGCTTTCTTT. Protein sequence: CASSLAGDTEAFF.

The CDR3 DNA follows: TGCGCCAGCAGCCAAGTGTCAGGGGGCACCCAAGGAGCTTTCTTT. This codes for CASSQVSGGTQGAFF. The genes are TRBV4-1 and TRBJ1-1; 8 bases align to TRBD1. CDR1 and CDR2 (germline): MGHRA, YSYEKL. The CDR3 covers 15 residues. J was trimmed by 10 bases and V by 1 base; bases with no gene match: 11.

The V and J genes are TRBV11-3 and TRBJ2-2, with 8 bases fitting TRBD1. The length of the CDR3 is 16 residues. Trimming cost V 6 bases and J 1 base; bases outside gene matches: 7. Germline CDR1 and CDR2: SGHNT and YENEEA. CDR3 bases: TGTGCCAGCAGATCCGGACAGGGAAAGAACACCGGGGAGCTGTTTTTT. Translating gives CASRSGQGKNTGELFF.

The J gene is TRBJ2-7, the V gene TRBV28; 8 nucleotides align to TRBD2. This CDR3 is built from 16 residues. Looked up from germline, CDR1 is MDHEN and CDR2 is SYDVKM. V shed 6 bases and J 1 base; nucleotides not matched to a gene: 11. DNA of the CDR3: TGTGCCAGCAGCCGGGGGGGCAGGGCCCTATCCTACGAGCAGTACTTC. Translating gives CASSRGGRALSYEQYF. Filled out from reference TRBV28 and TRBJ2-7, the complete variable domain reads DVKVTQSSRYLVKRTGEKVFLECVQDMDHENMFWYRQDPGLGLRLIYFSYDVKMKEKGDIPEGYSVSREKKERFSLILESASTNQTSMYLCASSRGGRALSYEQYFGPGTRLTVT.

V usage is TRBV4-2 and J usage is TRBJ1-6; 8 nucleotides match TRBD1. Trimming removed 2 bases from V and 7 bases from J; junction bases left unmatched: 4. The germline V gene encodes CDR1 LGHNA and CDR2 YNFKEQ. There are 15 residues in the CDR3. The CDR3 region is CASSQQGQVNSPLHF. The CDR3 nucleotides read TGTGCCAGCAGCCAACAGGGACAGGTGAATTCACCCCTCCACTTT.

The J gene is TRBJ2-7, the V gene TRBV15, with a weak D call TRBD1 (7 bases). The CDR3 has 16 residues. Germline CDR1 LNHNV, CDR2 YYDKDF (reference sequence). Trimming stripped 1 base from V and 2 bases from J, with 15 bases between. Written as DNA, the CDR3 is TGTGCCACCAGCAGAGTAGGAGGGGGGACAGCCTACGAGCAGTACTTC. Translating gives CATSRVGGGTAYEQYF.

V gene TRBV7-2 combines with J gene TRBJ2-7; weak D call: TRBD1 (6 bases). CDR1 and CDR2 from the germline V gene are SGHTA and FQGNSA. The CDR3 runs 15 residues. Trimming shortened V by 0 bases and J by 2 bases, and 11 bases separated the two germline ends. DNA of the CDR3: TGTGCCAGCAGCTTAGCGCGGACAGCCCCCTACGAGCAGTACTTC. It is translated as CASSLARTAPYEQYF.

V is TRBV4-3 and J is TRBJ2-6; D uncertain. CDR3 length: 16 amino acids. Germline V gene data show CDR1 as LGHNA and CDR2 as YSLEER. The ends were cut back, 1 base at V and 3 bases at J, with 10 bases in the middle. CDR3 sequence (DNA): TGCGCCAGCAGCCAAGTGGTAGCTGGTGGGGCCAACGTCCTGACTTTC. Translating gives CASSQVVAGGANVLTF.

This chain links TRBV6-5 with TRBJ1-4, with TRBD1 matching 7 bases. CDR3 size: 15 residues. V lost 5 bases, J lost 3 bases, and 6 bases stayed unmatched. Germline CDR1 reads MNHEY; CDR2 reads SVGAGI. Here the CDR3 DNA reads TGTGCCAGCAGTGGATCCGGGACAGCTAATGAAAAACTGTTTTTT. Translation: CASSGSGTANEKLFF.

The chain employs TRBV7-3 and TRBJ2-7; TRBD1 aligns across 7 bases. The CDR3 is 16 amino acids. In germline, CDR1 is SGHTA, CDR2 FQGTGA. The V segment lost 5 bases and the J segment 1 base; nucleotides outside the gene matches: 11. CDR3: CASSESDRVRSYEQYF. DNA for the CDR3: TGTGCCAGCAGCGAATCAGACAGGGTACGTTCCTACGAGCAGTACTTC.

The genes are TRBV25-1 and TRBJ2-7; 9 bases are shared with TRBD2. The CDR3 contains 15 residues. V shed 4 bases, J shed 2 bases, and the junction held 6 bases outside the gene matches. Germline V lookup: CDR1 MGHDK, CDR2 SYGVNS. CDR3 nucleotides: TGTGCCAGCAGTGGTCAGCGGGAGGCTCCCTACGAGCAGTACTTC. Translated: CASSGQREAPYEQYF.

V usage is TRBV20-1 and J usage is TRBJ1-2, with D unresolved. Germline loops: CDR1 DFQATT, CDR2 SNEGSKA (reference sequence). V dropped 5 bases and J dropped 4 bases, with 5 bases sitting between them. The CDR3 covers 10 residues. CDR3 region: CSAWAYGYTF. For the CDR3, the DNA is TGCAGTGCTTGGGCCTATGGCTACACCTTC.

The rearrangement joins TRBV29-1 to TRBJ2-7; 9 nucleotides align to TRBD2. Germline V gene data show CDR1 as SQVTM and CDR2 as ANQGSEA. The CDR3 spans 16 residues. Unmatched junction bases numbered 8, after V lost 0 bases and J lost 2 bases. CDR3 protein: CSVEEFETSGAYEQYF. For the CDR3, the DNA is TGCAGCGTTGAAGAGTTCGAGACTAGCGGTGCCTACGAGCAGTACTTC.

Concerning this clone itself: This is likely a read error, given that the CDR3 carries no conserved phenylalanine or tryptophan at its end. It is unclear where the CDR3 begins or ends on the DNA, so no DNA is shown, and the CDR3 is as TCRdb lists it. The CDR3 loop is CATTGTGGWLHL. The chain combines TRBV28 with TRBJ1-2; TRBD1 is taken as the D call from the table, unchecked against the DNA. Germline V CDR1 and CDR2: MDHEN, SYDVKM. Inclusive of both ends, the CDR3 amounts to 12 amino acids.

The chain carries TRBV29-1 and TRBJ1-2; 9 bases align to TRBD1. With V trimmed by 7 bases and J by 4 bases, 7 bases remained unmatched. The CDR3 extends over 13 amino acids. Germline V gene sequence: CDR1 SQVTM, CDR2 ANQGSEA. CDR3 protein: CSARTGALYGYTF. CDR3 nucleotides: TGCAGCGCCCGGACAGGGGCGCTCTATGGCTACACCTTC.

The V and J genes are TRBV12-5 and TRBJ1-1; D is uncertain. Germline CDR1 LGHNT, CDR2 FRNRAP. CDR3 length: 15 residues. Trimming cost V 4 bases and J 1 base, with 13 bases left between them. CDR3 in amino acids: CASGSSTGWNTEAFF. The CDR3 DNA reads as TGTGCTAGTGGTTCTAGCACGGGATGGAACACTGAAGCTTTCTTT.

The chain employs TRBV6-5 and TRBJ2-7; possible D gene TRBD1, 6 bases. CDR1 is MNHEY and CDR2 is SVGAGI in the germline V gene. V lost 3 bases to trimming and J lost 5 bases, with 11 bases between them. CDR3 size: 13 residues. The DNA of the CDR3 is TGTGCCAGCAGTTATACAGGGAACAACGAGCAGTACTTC. It specifies CASSYTGNNEQYF.

This chain links TRBV7-3 with TRBJ1-1; the match to TRBD1 covers 10 bases. CDR1 is SGHTA and CDR2 is FQGTGA in the germline V gene. The CDR3 length is 16 residues. Germline trimming cut 2 bases from V and 5 bases from J; bases unmatched to any gene: 8. The CDR3 spells CASSLSLTGGETEAFF. In DNA form, the CDR3 reads TGTGCCAGCAGCTTATCCTTGACAGGGGGCGAAACTGAAGCTTTCTTT.

The chain is built from TRBV28 and TRBJ2-7; no firm D call. Trimming left V 4 bases short and J 7 bases short, with 5 bases between. Germline CDR1 is MDHEN and CDR2 is SYDVKM. The CDR3 loop spans 10 amino acids. The CDR3 here is CASSSREQYF. The DNA for the CDR3 is TGTGCCAGCAGTTCTAGGGAGCAGTACTTC.

This chain connects TRBV29-1 to TRBJ1-3; TRBD1 is a possible D gene (5 bases). The V gene lost 7 bases and the J gene lost 2 bases, with 6 bases spanning the gap. The CDR3 runs 11 residues. From germline, CDR1 is SQVTM and CDR2 ANQGSEA. The CDR3 spells CSADTGNTIYF. The CDR3 DNA sequence: TGCAGCGCGGACACTGGAAACACCATATATTTT.

The chain has TRBV7-2 and TRBJ2-7; D is possibly TRBD2 (6 bases). Germline loops: CDR1 SGHTA, CDR2 FQGNSA. V gave up 6 bases and J gave up 0 bases, with 12 bases separating them. The CDR3 loop spans 14 amino acids. The CDR3 here is CASSRARDSYEQYF. CDR3 nucleotides: TGTGCCAGCAGTAGAGCGCGGGACTCCTACGAGCAGTACTTC.

This chain links TRBV30 with TRBJ2-7; D might be TRBD2 (6 bases). Germline assignment: CDR1 GTSNPN and CDR2 SVGIG (reference sequence). Trimming removed 2 bases from V and 3 bases from J, with 17 bases in between. This CDR3 has 15 amino acids. This CDR3 is CAWSQDSGEIYEQYF. CDR3 coding DNA: TGTGCCTGGAGTCAGGATAGCGGAGAAATCTACGAGCAGTACTTC.

The V and J genes are TRBV30 and TRBJ2-4, with a weak D call TRBD1 (6 bases). CDR3 size: 13 residues. Trimming took 1 base from V and 5 from J, leaving 9 bases between them. Germline V gene sequence: CDR1 GTSNPN, CDR2 SVGIG (reference sequence). The CDR3 spells CAWSGDMENIQYF. The DNA for the CDR3 is TGTGCCTGGAGTGGGGACATGGAAAACATTCAGTACTTC.

The chain joins TRBV19 to TRBJ2-1; 14 bases align to TRBD2. The trim removed 2 bases at V and 9 bases at J, leaving 12 bases unmatched. The CDR3 runs to 18 residues. The germline V gene encodes CDR1 LNHDA and CDR2 SQIVND (reference sequence). The CDR3 region is CASSIFGTSGSQPLEQFF. CDR3 in DNA: TGTGCCAGTAGTATATTCGGGACTAGCGGGAGCCAACCACTTGAGCAGTTCTTC.

This sequence joins TRBV6-5 and TRBJ2-7, with D possibly being TRBD1 (5 bases). CDR1 is MNHEY, CDR2 SVGAGI, per germline. Trimming pared 5 bases from V and 5 bases from J, leaving 10 bases between. This CDR3 is built from 12 residues. CDR3 bases: TGTGCCAGCAGTAACACCAGGGACGAGCAGTACTTC. Translated: CASSNTRDEQYF.

The chain employs TRBV25-1 and TRBJ1-3, with D maybe TRBD1 (5 bases). The V gene lost 5 bases and the J gene lost 4 bases, with 12 bases spanning the gap. Germline loops: CDR1 MGHDK, CDR2 SYGVNS. The CDR3 runs 14 residues. In nucleotides, the CDR3 is TGTGCCAGCAGTCAAGGCGGGGGGGGAAACACCATATATTTT. Translating it yields CASSQGGGGNTIYF. Full variable domain (outside the CDR3, taken from reference TRBV25-1 and TRBJ1-3): EADIYQTPRYLVIGTGKKITLECSQTMGHDKMYWYQQDPGMELHLIHYSYGVNSTEKGDLSSESTVSRIRTEHFPLTLESARPSHTSQYLCASSQGGGGNTIYFGEGSWLTVV.

V is TRBV12-2 and J is TRBJ2-2; whether TRBD2, the table's D call, matches the DNA was not checked. TRBV12-2 is tagged as a pseudogene. The CDR3 covers 10 residues. The CDR3 DNA sequence: TGTGCAAGTCGCTTGAGGTTTTTGTTTTTT. Amino acids: CASRLRFLFF.

The gene calls are TRBV5-1 and TRBJ1-4; 7 bases line up with TRBD1. V trimming: 2 bases; J trimming: 7 bases; junction bases outside the gene matches: 11. The length of the CDR3 is 16 residues. The V gene's germline CDR1 is SGHRS and CDR2 YFSETQ. The CDR3 spells CASSLTKQGIGEKLFF. CDR3 DNA sequence: TGCGCCAGCAGCTTAACCAAACAGGGGATCGGTGAAAAACTGTTTTTT.

The genes are TRBV19 and TRBJ1-1, with TRBD1 matching 10 bases. Unmatched junction bases numbered 9, after V lost 4 bases and J lost 7 bases. CDR3 length equals 15 residues. CDR1 LNHDA and CDR2 SQIVND come from the germline V gene (reference sequence). CDR3 amino acids: CASSTYRDRGSEAFF. The CDR3 DNA sequence: TGTGCCAGTAGTACATACCGGGACAGGGGTAGTGAAGCTTTCTTT.

The genes are TRBV4-3 and TRBJ2-1; D is perhaps TRBD2 (5 bases). V was shortened by 1 base and J by 10 bases, with 11 bases between the two germline ends. Germline CDR1 reads LGHNA; CDR2 reads YSLEER. This CDR3 is built from 13 residues. CDR3 region: CASSQVRDREQFF. DNA of the CDR3: TGCGCCAGCAGCCAAGTGAGGGATCGGGAGCAGTTCTTC.